These 12 T cell receptor beta chains were sequenced from one sample in a study of T-cell reconstitution after alpha-beta-depleted transplantation in children. The TCRbeta library incorporated unique molecular identifiers. Each CDR3 protein gets one entry after TCRdb re-called the PCR reads with MiXCR. The table has hundreds of thousands of distinct CDR3 sequences, roughly 11% seen once. The specimen comprised PBMCs, sampled before TCRalphabeta/CD19-depleted stem cell transplant. These receptors all stem from a child in the first two years of life with acute myeloid leukemia, due to receive a stem cell transplant.

This clonotype was detected many times. The chain uses TRBV5-1 and TRBJ2-7; D remains unclear. CDR3 size: 14 residues. Germline V CDR1 and CDR2: SGHRS, YFSETQ. The V end was cut by 1 base, the J end by 5 bases, with 13 bases between. CDR3 DNA: TGCGCCAGCAGCTTGTGGCAGGTCGCGGACGAGCAGTACTTC. Translation gives CASSLWQVADEQYF. The full variable domain, completed using reference TRBV5-1 and TRBJ2-7, is KAGVTQTPRYLIKTRGQQVTLSCSPISGHRSVSWYQQTPGQGLQFLFEYFSETQRNKGNFPGRFSGRQFSNSRSEMNVSTLELGDSALYLCASSLWQVADEQYFGPGTRLTVT.

In its sample, this clonotype was seen many times. The chain uses TRBV24-1 and TRBJ1-4; no clear D. Germline V gives CDR1 KGHDR, CDR2 SFDVKD. V gave up 6 bases and J gave up 8 bases, with 18 bases separating them. The CDR3 extends over 15 amino acids. CDR3 DNA: TGTGCCACCAGTAGTGCCGGGGAAGCGGACGAAAAACTGTTTTTT. This gives the protein CATSSAGEADEKLFF.

In this sample, this clonotype turned up many times. CDR3 residues: CASSGGELSGFSPLHF. CDR3 nucleotides: TGCGCCAGCAGCGGAGGGGAGCTGTCGGGATTTTCACCCCTCCACTTT. The chain combines TRBV5-1 with TRBJ1-6; tentatively, D is TRBD1 (5 bases). The CDR3 is 16 amino acids. Germline CDR1 reads SGHRS; CDR2 reads YFSETQ. Trimming stripped 4 bases from V and 9 bases from J, with 20 bases between.

The chain joins TRBV20-1 to TRBJ1-4, with no clear D. Germline lookup yields CDR1 DFQATT and CDR2 SNEGSKA (reference sequence). The V end was cut by 0 bases, the J end by 7 bases, with 12 bases between. The CDR3 has 14 residues. The CDR3 DNA follows: TGCAGTGCTAGAGATTGGGCGTCTGGTGAAAAACTGTTTTTT. Amino acid sequence: CSARDWASGEKLFF.

This clonotype was detected many times. The chain combines TRBV3-1 with TRBJ2-5; 9 nucleotides agree with TRBD2. This CDR3 comprises 15 residues. Germline CDR1 is LGHDT and CDR2 is YNNKEL (reference sequence). V trimming: 7 bases; J trimming: 4 bases; junction bases outside the gene matches: 10. The CDR3 DNA follows: TGTGCCAGCACAATGGAAGCGGGAGGTAGAGAGACCCAGTACTTC. Its translation is CASTMEAGGRETQYF.

This clonotype occurred a few times. The genes are TRBV9 and TRBJ2-7; D remains unclear. Germline CDR1 and CDR2: SGDLS and YYNGEE. Trimming pared 0 bases from V and 4 bases from J, leaving 11 bases between. CDR3 length equals 14 residues. The chain's CDR3 is CASSVEGSGYEQYF. In nucleotides, the CDR3 is TGTGCCAGCAGCGTAGAGGGCTCCGGTTACGAGCAGTACTTC.

This clonotype appeared many times. V gene TRBV20-1 combines with J gene TRBJ2-3; D perhaps matches TRBD2 (5 bases). CDR1 DFQATT and CDR2 SNEGSKA come from the germline V gene (reference sequence). The germline V and J ends were trimmed by 3 bases and 0 bases, with 7 bases remaining between them. This CDR3 is 13 amino acids long. CDR3 in DNA: TGCAGTGCTAGTCCGGGAAGCACAGATACGCAGTATTTT. This sequence encodes CSASPGSTDTQYF.

The V gene is TRBV27, the J gene TRBJ2-7; 7 bases line up with TRBD1. Germline CDR1 and CDR2: MNHEY and SMNVEV (reference sequence). Losses at the gene ends were 6 bases for V and 0 bases for J; bases not matched to a gene: 8. CDR3 length: 15 residues. The CDR3 coding sequence is TGTGCCAGCAGAAAAGACAGGGCTTTCTCCTACGAGCAGTACTTC. This codes for CASRKDRAFSYEQYF.

As for this clonotype: A single base separates this from a much larger clone, so it may be a read error. The chain employs TRBV20-1 and TRBJ2-1, with 10 bases identical to TRBD2. Germline V gene data show CDR1 as DFQATT and CDR2 as SNEGSKA (reference sequence). The CDR3 covers 16 residues. DNA for the CDR3: TGCAGTACTAGCGGGGATTCATCTTTTACCTACAATGAGCAGTTCTTC. Encoded protein: CSTSGDSSFTYNEQFF.

Ten or more counts support this clonotype. This chain joins TRBV28 and TRBJ2-5, with 10 bases identical to TRBD2. The CDR3 covers 16 residues. Germline values: CDR1 MDHEN, CDR2 SYDVKM. V trimming: 5 bases; J trimming: 5 bases; junction bases outside the gene matches: 11. The CDR3 sequence: CASSPVSGRGSETQYF. The CDR3 coding sequence is TGTGCCAGCAGTCCCGTCAGCGGGAGGGGCTCGGAGACCCAGTACTTC.

This clonotype was seen at least ten times. This chain joins TRBV19 and TRBJ2-2, with D unresolved. There are 13 residues in the CDR3. Trimming shortened V by 3 bases and J by 3 bases, and 5 bases separated the two germline ends. The germline V gene encodes CDR1 LNHDA and CDR2 SQIVND (reference sequence). In nucleotides, the CDR3 is TGTGCCAGTAGTATTGTATACACCGGGGAGCTGTTTTTT. It translates to CASSIVYTGELFF.

This clonotype was detected many times. V is TRBV7-8 and J is TRBJ2-1; a possible D gene is TRBD2 (6 bases). Trimming left V 1 base short and J 0 bases short, with 28 bases between. Germline V CDR1 and CDR2: SGHVS, FQNEAQ. The CDR3 has 22 amino acids. CDR3 DNA: TGTGCCAGCAGCTTAGGACTACCACTAGCCGAAACGGCCAAGAGCTCCTACAATGAGCAGTTCTTC. This translates into CASSLGLPLAETAKSSYNEQFF.